This note documents a single T cell receptor (beta chain) sequence. TCRdb reprocessed the RT-PCR reads with MiXCR, giving one entry per CDR3 protein. Among some 92,000 distinct CDR3 sequences listed, 40% to 60% were seen once. The data originate from a study of patients and donors after allogeneic stem cell transplantation. CDR3 length equals 14 residues. Trimming pared 1 base from V and 5 bases from J, leaving 12 bases between. Per germline, CDR1 LGHNA and CDR2 YSLEER. This clonotype was obtained from a human donor who was either an allogeneic HSCT recipient or a stem cell or donor lymphocyte infusion donor (not recorded which). It is not recorded whose cells these are; they may come from a transplant donor. Sequences were obtained from blood, either unsorted or a sorted T cell fraction (not recorded which). V usage is TRBV4-3 and J usage is TRBJ2-7, with D maybe TRBD2 (5 bases). This chain's CDR3 is CASSQGGSANEQYF. As DNA, the CDR3 is TGCGCCAGCAGCCAAGGGGGTAGCGCCAACGAGCAGTACTTC.